A single TCR beta chain is shown here with its context. The antigen is undetermined. These data are taken from a study of T cell responses to AZD1222 COVID-19 vaccine. Across the whole study: Analysis merged second doses at about 4 or about 12 weeks.

Germline V gene sequence: CDR1 SGHAT, CDR2 FQNNGV. V trimming: 0 bases; J trimming: 4 bases; junction bases outside the gene matches: 6. CDR3 length: 17 residues. The protocol was immunoSEQ multiplex PCR, while the TCRdb copy is restricted to in-frame clones and leaves out a portion. The sample yields roughly 99,000 clones, about 90% seen once. Notes on the study in general: Clonal diversity may have been underestimated in mostly white British donors. Per reports, nearly half of all spike-specific TCRs target regions that are unmutated in variants. Spike was spanned by vaccine-associated CD4 TCRs, which were dominant at 160-218 and 743-854.

Specimen: peripheral blood, collected on day 0 of AZD1222 vaccination. The receptor was derived from an adult in good health. The chain links TRBV11-2 to TRBJ2-2; 9 bases fit TRBD1. This chain's CDR3 is CASSLDPGTGSTGELFF. The CDR3 nucleotides are TGTGCCAGCAGCTTAGATCCCGGGACAGGGTCCACCGGGGAGCTGTTTTTT.